This T cell receptor beta chain stems from a study of cytomegalovirus exposure and HLA in healthy donors. Study-wide findings and caveats: Later analysis showed TCR association rates varying by HLA locus, highest for DRB1 and lowest for HLA-C. TRBV6-2, TRBV6-3 and some other V segments were excluded as indistinguishable.

The PCR contained 60 Vbeta and 13 Jbeta primers. Sequenced by immunoSEQ multiplex PCR; TCRdb stores in-frame clones only, minus some. The sample holds roughly 200,000 clones, around 80% seen once. The germline CDR1 and CDR2 sequences are LNHDA and SQIVND (reference sequence). The CDR3 contains 16 residues. The trim removed 3 bases at V and 6 bases at J, leaving 13 bases unmatched. In the case of this clone: As yet, its antigen is unknown.

Input material: PBMCs. The chain couples TRBV19 to TRBJ2-7; 8 nucleotides align to TRBD1. This clonotype was obtained from a man in his thirties or forties in good health and CMV-seronegative. CDR3 protein: CASSISGTGSLSEQYF. CDR3 nucleotides: TGTGCCAGTAGTATCTCTGGGACAGGCAGTCTCTCCGAGCAGTACTTC.